This entry describes one T cell receptor (beta chain). This sample was taken from a study of blood T cell repertoires in COVID-19. Study background: Specimens from acute and convalescent COVID-19 originated in the United States, Italy and Spain. T cells, B-cell-depleted T cells, or PBMCs provided the cDNA or gDNA that served as material.

Germline CDR1 MNHEY, CDR2 SVGAGI. J lost 14 bases, V lost 5 bases, and 9 bases had no gene match. The CDR3 runs 15 residues. How the authors handled the data: Quantification of nucleated cells was approximated via reference gene primer amplification. Here immunoSEQ multiplex PCR was the method, and the copy in TCRdb shows in-frame clones only, minus some. That table is the source of V, J and clone size, and D and trimming were worked out from the DNA. The table shows 30,000 or so clones, with 90% to 95% occurring only once. The genes are TRBV6-5 and TRBJ2-1; 16 positions agree with TRBD2. The sample was peripheral blood. The source is a human donor with active COVID-19. The donor label of this sample is uncertain. The CDR3 sequence: CASSPGTSGRAEEFF. CDR3 coding DNA: TGTGCCAGCAGTCCCGGGACTAGCGGGAGGGCCGAGGAGTTCTTC.